These 19 T cell receptor beta chains originate from one sample sequenced in a study of cytotoxic CD8 clonotypes in ibrutinib-treated CLL. Sequencing used immunoSEQ multiplex PCR; TCRdb keeps in-frame clones, though not all of them. The table includes some 130,000 clones, 80% to 90% detected once. Sequencing used PBMCs, obtained after 24 months of ibrutinib treatment. The receptors shown here come from a human donor with chronic lymphocytic leukemia.

This chain joins TRBV28 and TRBJ1-1; TRBD1 matches 8 bases. V gave up 6 bases and J gave up 4 bases; unmatched junction bases: 13. This CDR3 is built from 16 residues. Germline V gives CDR1 MDHEN, CDR2 SYDVKM. The DNA of the CDR3 is TGTGCCAGCAGCTACCCCGGACAGGGCAGTGGCACTGAAGCTTTCTTT. Translating it yields CASSYPGQGSGTEAFF.

The chain links TRBV25-1 to TRBJ2-3; 8 nucleotides agree with TRBD1. The CDR3 runs to 15 residues. The germline V gene has CDR1 MGHDK and CDR2 SYGVNS. The trim removed 3 bases at V and 1 base at J, leaving 3 bases unmatched. The CDR3 DNA sequence: TGTGCCAGCAGTGAGGGGACAGGACGCACAGATACGCAGTATTTT. Translation: CASSEGTGRTDTQYF.

The V gene is TRBV2, the J gene TRBJ2-2; 8 bases fit TRBD2. The CDR3 sequence is 13 residues long. Germline V gives CDR1 SNHLY, CDR2 FYNNEI. The V segment lost 8 bases and the J segment 7 bases; nucleotides outside the gene matches: 6. The CDR3 coding sequence is TGTGCCAGCTGGCGGGGGGCTGGCGGGGAGCTGTTTTTT. Encoded protein: CASWRGAGGELFF.

This clone has just a few counts. The J gene is TRBJ2-5, the V gene TRBV13, with 12 positions matching TRBD2. Per the germline V gene, CDR1 is PRHDT and CDR2 is FYEKMQ (reference sequence). The V and J ends lost 2 bases and 5 bases, in that order; junction bases with no gene match: 3. CDR3 length: 15 amino acids. The CDR3: CASSLTSGRLETQYF. For the CDR3, the DNA is TGTGCCAGCAGCTTAACTAGCGGGAGGTTGGAGACCCAGTACTTC.

The rearrangement links TRBV5-1 to TRBJ2-2, with 8 positions matching TRBD1. Germline lookup yields CDR1 SGHRS and CDR2 YFSETQ. This CDR3 contains 21 residues. The trim removed 3 bases at V and 3 bases at J, leaving 22 bases unmatched. The CDR3 region is CASSSKKNRDRTLLYTGELFF. CDR3 nucleotide sequence: TGCGCCAGCAGCTCCAAAAAAAACCGGGACAGGACCCTCCTTTACACCGGGGAGCTGTTTTTT.

The chain recombines TRBV6-5 with TRBJ2-2, with 10 bases identical to TRBD2. The CDR3 is 14 residues long. Germline CDR1 is MNHEY and CDR2 is SVGAGI. V gave up 5 bases and J gave up 4 bases; unmatched junction bases: 1. CDR3 nucleotide sequence: TGTGCCAGCAGTCAGCGGGGGGGCACCGGGGAGCTGTTTTTT. Translating it yields CASSQRGGTGELFF.

V and J are TRBV7-3 and TRBJ1-4; D remains unclear. Germline-derived CDR1 and CDR2 are SGHTA and FQGTGA. Trimming took off 10 bases at V and 4 bases at J, with 19 bases between the two ends. The CDR3 is 15 residues long. The CDR3: CANLPGGQVNEKLFF. The CDR3 nucleotides are TGTGCCAACCTCCCCGGCGGGCAGGTTAATGAAAAACTGTTTTTT.

Only a few counts were recorded for this clone. The chain recombines TRBV28 with TRBJ1-6, with D tentatively TRBD1 (5 bases). From germline, CDR1 is MDHEN and CDR2 SYDVKM. CDR3 size: 14 residues. V lost 6 bases, J lost 3 bases, and 9 bases lay in between. In DNA, the CDR3 is TGTGCCAGCAGCGATAGGGGCTATAATTCACCCCTCCACTTT. Its translation is CASSDRGYNSPLHF.

This clone was observed a single time. The CDR3 spells CASSLGQGGSGELFF. The CDR3 coding sequence is TGTGCCAGCAGCCTCGGACAGGGGGGGTCCGGGGAGCTGTTTTTT. The chain is built from TRBV27 and TRBJ2-2, with 10 bases matching TRBD1. The length of the CDR3 is 15 residues. V was pared by 6 bases and J by 6 bases, with 7 bases of the junction left unmatched. CDR1 MNHEY and CDR2 SMNVEV come from the germline V gene (reference sequence).

J is TRBJ1-5 and V is TRBV28; D may be TRBD1 (5 bases). Germline V lookup: CDR1 MDHEN, CDR2 SYDVKM. The V and J ends lost 8 bases and 0 bases respectively, with 11 bases between them. The CDR3 has 14 residues. The CDR3 loop reads CASYQGSSNQPQHF. The CDR3 nucleotides are TGTGCCAGCTACCAGGGTAGTAGCAATCAGCCCCAGCATTTT.

The gene calls are TRBV4-2 and TRBJ2-2, with D tentatively TRBD2 (6 bases). In germline, CDR1 is LGHNA, CDR2 YNFKEQ. The CDR3 contains 17 residues. The V end was cut by 5 bases, the J end by 5 bases, with 21 bases between. The CDR3 loop reads CASSNPGDGSKTGELFF. Written as DNA, the CDR3 is TGTGCCAGCAGCAACCCGGGAGATGGGTCTAAAACCGGGGAGCTGTTTTTT.

The rearrangement uses TRBV7-2 and TRBJ2-7, with 10 bases identical to TRBD1. The junction had 14 bases not matched to a gene; V was cut back by 4 bases and J by 5 bases. The germline CDR1 and CDR2 sequences are SGHTA and FQGNSA. The CDR3 is 17 amino acids. The CDR3 DNA sequence: TGTGCCAGCAGCTCAAACAGGGTAGGGACAGGGGTAAACGAGCAGTACTTC. This encodes CASSSNRVGTGVNEQYF.

The genes are TRBV7-2 and TRBJ1-2, with D hard to call. Trimming took off 0 bases at V and 4 bases at J, with 9 bases between the two ends. The V gene's germline CDR1 is SGHTA and CDR2 FQGNSA. The CDR3 sequence is 14 residues long. The CDR3 nucleotides are TGTGCCAGCAGCTTAGCGGAGACGGCCTATGGCTACACCTTC. It codes for CASSLAETAYGYTF.

CDR3: CSVDEQGPTGSKNIQYF. The CDR3 DNA reads as TGCAGCGTTGATGAACAGGGGCCAACCGGGTCCAAAAACATTCAGTACTTC. The rearrangement uses TRBV29-1 and TRBJ2-4; 7 positions match TRBD1. V trimming: 3 bases; J trimming: 2 bases; junction bases outside the gene matches: 13. This CDR3 has 17 residues. Germline V gene data show CDR1 as SQVTM and CDR2 as ANQGSEA. The full variable domain, its missing parts supplied by reference TRBV29-1 and TRBJ2-4, is SAVISQKPSRDICQRGTSLTIQCQVDSQVTMMFWYRQQPGQSLTLIATANQGSEATYESGFVIDKFPISRPNLTFSTLTVSNMSPEDSSIYLCSVDEQGPTGSKNIQYFGAGTRLSVL.

The chain combines TRBV2 with TRBJ2-5; D gene ambiguous. Per the germline V gene, CDR1 is SNHLY and CDR2 is FYNNEI. CDR3 length: 14 amino acids. Trimming stripped 6 bases from V and 3 bases from J, with 14 bases between. CDR3 sequence: CASSPIPSEETQYF. The CDR3 bases are TGTGCCAGCAGCCCCATCCCGTCCGAAGAGACCCAGTACTTC.

The chain joins TRBV7-2 to TRBJ1-1; D remains ambiguous. Per the germline V gene, CDR1 is SGHTA and CDR2 is FQGNSA. This CDR3 region has 13 residues. Trimming shortened V by 1 base and J by 4 bases, and 7 bases separated the two germline ends. As DNA, the CDR3 is TGTGCCAGCAGCTTAGAGCGGATCACTGAAGCTTTCTTT. Protein sequence: CASSLERITEAFF.

As concerns this clone: The sample carries other DNA sequences with the same CDR3. This chain links TRBV18 with TRBJ1-3; D is ambiguous. Germline V gene lookup returns CDR1 KGHSH and CDR2 LQKENI. The CDR3 loop spans 11 amino acids. Trimming stripped 6 bases from V and 4 bases from J, with 4 bases between. CDR3 protein: CASSPGNTIYF. As DNA, the CDR3 is TGTGCCAGCTCCCCAGGAAACACCATATATTTT.

The gene calls are TRBV7-9 and TRBJ2-1; the D gene is possibly TRBD2 (6 bases). Germline V gene sequence: CDR1 SEHNR, CDR2 FQNEAQ (reference sequence). The V gene lost 1 base and the J gene lost 3 bases, with 16 bases spanning the gap. CDR3 length: 17 amino acids. In nucleotides, the CDR3 is TGTGCCAGCAGCTTAGATTCCACTAGCCAGTTCTACAATGAGCAGTTCTTC. Its translation is CASSLDSTSQFYNEQFF.

This rearrangement joins TRBV12-5 to TRBJ2-1; maybe TRBD2 (6 bases). There are 16 residues in the CDR3. CDR1 and CDR2 from the germline V gene are LGHNT and FRNRAP. The V end was cut by 5 bases, the J end by 3 bases, with 17 bases between. In DNA, the CDR3 is TGTGCTAGTGGTCCCCGGGGTTGGGGGGACTACAATGAGCAGTTCTTC. Translation gives CASGPRGWGDYNEQFF.